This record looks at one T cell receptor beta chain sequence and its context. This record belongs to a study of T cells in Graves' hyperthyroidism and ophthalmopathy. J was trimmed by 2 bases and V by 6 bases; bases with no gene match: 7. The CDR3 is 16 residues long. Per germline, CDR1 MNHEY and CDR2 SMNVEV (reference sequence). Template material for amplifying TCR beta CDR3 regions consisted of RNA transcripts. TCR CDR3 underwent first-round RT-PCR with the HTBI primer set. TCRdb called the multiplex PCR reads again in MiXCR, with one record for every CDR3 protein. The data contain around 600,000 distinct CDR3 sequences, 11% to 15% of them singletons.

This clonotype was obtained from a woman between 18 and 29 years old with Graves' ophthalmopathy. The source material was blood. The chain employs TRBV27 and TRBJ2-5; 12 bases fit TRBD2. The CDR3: CASSRLAGEGQETQYF. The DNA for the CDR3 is TGTGCCAGCAGCCGACTAGCGGGAGAGGGGCAAGAGACCCAGTACTTC.